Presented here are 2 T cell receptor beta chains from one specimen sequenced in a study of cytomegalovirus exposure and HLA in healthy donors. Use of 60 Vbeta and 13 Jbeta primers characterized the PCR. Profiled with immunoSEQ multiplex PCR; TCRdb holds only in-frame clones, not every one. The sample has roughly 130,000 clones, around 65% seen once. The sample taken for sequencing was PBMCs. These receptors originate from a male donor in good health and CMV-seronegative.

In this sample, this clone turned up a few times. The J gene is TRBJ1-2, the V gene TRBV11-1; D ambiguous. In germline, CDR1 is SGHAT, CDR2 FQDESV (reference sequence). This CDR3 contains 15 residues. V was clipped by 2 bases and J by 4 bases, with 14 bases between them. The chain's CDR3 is CASSLRSGISYGYTF. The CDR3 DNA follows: TGTGCCAGCAGCTTAAGGTCGGGGATCTCCTATGGCTACACCTTC.

The CDR3 sequence: CASSERRVGVYGYTF. The CDR3 DNA sequence: TGTGCCAGCAGTGAAAGAAGGGTAGGGGTCTATGGCTACACCTTC. The gene calls are TRBV6-1 and TRBJ1-2, with D possibly TRBD1 on 5 matching bases. With 2 bases removed from V and 4 bases from J, the gap between germline ends came to 14 bases. CDR3 size: 15 residues. Per the germline V gene, CDR1 is MNHNS and CDR2 is SASEGT.